A selection of T cell receptor beta chains follows, all from one sample in a study of blood T cell repertoires in COVID-19. Assay: immunoSEQ multiplex PCR; the TCRdb copy retains only in-frame clones and omits some. Among about 170,000 clones listed, 83% were seen once. Sequenced: peripheral blood. The receptors here all came from a woman older than 75 with acute or convalescent COVID-19. Each CDR3 is given with its conserved first and last residue. The D gene is left open where the match is weak. Only some rows state a clone size, as once, few, many or a class for expanded clones.

size,D,V,length,J,CDR3,DNA
.,TRBD1,TRBV10-2,15,TRBJ2-1,CASSERTTGGNEQFF,TGCGCCAGCAGTGAGAGGACTACAGGGGGAAATGAGCAGTTCTTC
.,.,TRBV10-1,15,TRBJ1-3,CASSVEGSCGNTIYF,TGCGCCAGCAGTGTGGAGGGTTCATGCGGAAACACCATATATTTT
.,TRBD2,TRBV19,15,TRBJ2-3,CASSLLAGGADTQYF,TGTGCCAGTAGCCTACTAGCGGGGGGGGCAGATACGCAGTATTTT
.,.,TRBV2,13,TRBJ2-3,CASSRGSTDTQYF,TGTGCCTCCTCCCGGGGGAGCACAGATACGCAGTATTTT
.,.,TRBV7-8,14,TRBJ1-3,CASANTRSGNTIYF,TGTGCCAGCGCTAATACGCGCTCTGGAAACACCATATATTTT
.,TRBD2,TRBV7-9,15,TRBJ2-7,CASSPLAGGLYEQYF,TGTGCCAGCAGTCCACTAGCGGGAGGCCTCTACGAGCAGTACTTC
.,TRBD1,TRBV18,15,TRBJ2-5,CASSPPGTVKETQYF,TGTGCCAGCTCACCACCGGGGACAGTTAAAGAGACCCAGTACTTC
.,.,TRBV27,15,TRBJ1-5,CASSLSRGINQPQHF,TGTGCCAGCAGTTTGAGCAGGGGCATCAATCAGCCCCAGCATTTT
.,TRBD2,TRBV12-5,14,TRBJ2-7,CASGLVGGRGEQYF,TGTGCTAGTGGTTTGGTGGGCGGGAGGGGCGAGCAGTACTTC
.,TRBD2,TRBV13,15,TRBJ2-7,CASSLLAGGAYEQYF,TGTGCCAGCAGCCTACTAGCGGGGGGGGCCTACGAGCAGTACTTC
.,.,TRBV9,13,TRBJ1-1,CASSVAQYTEAFF,TGTGCCAGCAGCGTAGCACAGTACACTGAAGCTTTCTTT
.,.,TRBV6-5,15,TRBJ1-6,CASSPNQGHNSPLHF,TGTGCCAGCAGTCCAAATCAGGGCCACAATTCACCCCTCCACTTT
.,.,TRBV7-9,14,TRBJ2-5,CASSHGDIWETQYF,TGTGCCAGCAGCCATGGGGACATATGGGAGACCCAGTACTTC
.,.,TRBV7-9,15,TRBJ1-3,CASSFPGIAGNTIYF,TGTGCCAGCAGCTTCCCGGGGATTGCTGGAAACACCATATATTTT
.,.,TRBV28,18,TRBJ2-6,CASSLSAGLSSGANVLTF,TGTGCCAGCAGTTTATCGGCAGGACTAAGCTCTGGGGCCAACGTCCTGACTTTC
.,.,TRBV7-8,13,TRBJ1-1,CASSPGQNTEAFF,TGTGCCAGCAGCCCTGGACAAAACACTGAAGCTTTCTTT
.,.,TRBV3-1/TRBV3-2,15,TRBJ2-1,CASSQVGSSYNEQFF,TGTGCCAGCAGCCAGGTCGGTTCCTCCTACAATGAGCAGTTCTTC
.,TRBD1,TRBV15,18,TRBJ2-7,CATSRAGRRTGEGYEQYF,TGTGCCACCAGCCGAGCCGGGCGTAGGACAGGGGAAGGCTACGAGCAGTACTTC
.,.,TRBV11-3,13,TRBJ1-1,CASSLEGATEAFF,TGTGCCAGCAGCTTAGAGGGGGCCACTGAAGCTTTCTTT
.,TRBD2,TRBV5-1,15,TRBJ2-7,CASSVGLAGLYEQYF,TGCGCCAGCAGCGTCGGACTAGCGGGCCTCTACGAGCAGTACTTC
.,TRBD2,TRBV5-1,15,TRBJ2-5,CASSLDPGRAETQYF,TGCGCCAGCAGCTTGGATCCAGGGAGGGCAGAGACCCAGTACTTC
.,.,TRBV30,14,TRBJ2-1,CAWSVVKGPGEQFF,TGTGCCTGGAGTGTAGTGAAGGGGCCAGGGGAGCAGTTCTTC
.,.,TRBV5-8,14,TRBJ2-3,CASSTQTALGTQYF,TGTGCCAGCAGCACACAGACAGCCCTTGGGACGCAGTATTTT
.,TRBD2,TRBV5-1,15,TRBJ2-7,CASSSLSGRLEEQYF,TGCGCCAGCAGCTCTCTTAGCGGGAGATTGGAAGAGCAGTACTTC
.,.,TRBV24-1,14,TRBJ2-5,CATSEGGLQETQYF,TGTGCCACCAGTGAAGGAGGACTCCAAGAGACCCAGTACTTC
.,.,TRBV2,11,TRBJ1-2,CASSVSVGYTF,TGTGCCAGCTCAGTCTCCGTAGGCTACACCTTC
.,TRBD2,TRBV6-5,15,TRBJ2-7,CASSYASGNAYEQYF,TGTGCCAGCAGTTACGCTAGCGGGAACGCCTACGAGCAGTACTTC
.,.,TRBV3-1/TRBV3-2,14,TRBJ2-3,CASSHHYEADTQYF,TGTGCCAGCAGCCACCACTACGAAGCAGATACGCAGTATTTT
.,TRBD1,TRBV9,15,TRBJ1-1,CASSAAGTGNTEAFF,TGTGCCAGCAGCGCCGCCGGGACAGGGAACACTGAAGCTTTCTTT
.,.,TRBV7-9,14,TRBJ1-2,CASSLEGRVAGYTF,TGTGCCAGCAGCTTAGAGGGCAGGGTGGCGGGCTACACCTTC
few,.,TRBV3-1/TRBV3-2,14,TRBJ2-7,CASSQATVSYEQYF,TGTGCCAGCAGCCAAGCTACGGTCTCCTACGAGCAGTACTTC
.,TRBD1,TRBV7-2,17,TRBJ1-1,CASSLDGTGGVNTEAFF,TGTGCCAGCAGCTTAGACGGGACAGGGGGCGTGAACACTGAAGCTTTCTTT
.,TRBD1,TRBV4-1,16,TRBJ1-6,CASSQSRTGVNSPLHF,TGCGCCAGCAGCCAGAGCCGGACAGGGGTTAATTCACCCCTCCACTTT
.,.,TRBV11-3,15,TRBJ2-3,CASSLMGGRTDTQYF,TGTGCCAGCAGCTTAATGGGGGGTAGGACAGATACGCAGTATTTT
.,.,TRBV5-4,13,TRBJ1-3,CASSWARGNTIYF,TGTGCCAGCAGCTGGGCCAGGGGAAACACCATATATTTT
.,.,TRBV30,11,TRBJ1-1,CARVMISRAFF,TGTGCCCGCGTAATGATCTCTCGAGCTTTCTTT
.,.,TRBV28,15,TRBJ1-4,CASTSPLGVEEKLFF,TGTGCCAGCACCTCTCCTCTAGGGGTTGAAGAAAAACTGTTTTTT
once,.,TRBV30,13,TRBJ2-5,CAWSRGIEETQYF,TGTGCCTGGAGTCGAGGGATTGAAGAGACCCAGTACTTC
.,.,TRBV5-1,14,TRBJ2-7,CASSLRGSGYEQYF,TGCGCCAGCAGCTTGCGAGGGTCTGGCTACGAGCAGTACTTC
.,TRBD1,TRBV19,15,TRBJ2-2,CASSTGTGGPGELFF,TGTGCCAGTAGTACGGGGACAGGGGGCCCCGGGGAGCTGTTTTTT
.,.,TRBV2,14,TRBJ2-3,CASSDNYPADTQYF,TGTGCCAGCAGTGATAATTACCCGGCAGATACGCAGTATTTT
.,.,TRBV5-1,17,TRBJ1-3,CASSLEGTRNSGNTIYF,TGCGCCAGCAGCTTGGAGGGGACAAGAAACTCTGGAAACACCATATATTTT
few,.,TRBV4-2,17,TRBJ1-4,CASSQEVGVLGGEKLFF,TGTGCCAGCAGCCAAGAGGTGGGCGTACTCGGGGGAGAAAAACTGTTTTTT
.,.,TRBV7-9,13,TRBJ1-1,CASSLDTSTEAFF,TGTGCCAGCAGCTTGGACACCAGCACTGAAGCTTTCTTT